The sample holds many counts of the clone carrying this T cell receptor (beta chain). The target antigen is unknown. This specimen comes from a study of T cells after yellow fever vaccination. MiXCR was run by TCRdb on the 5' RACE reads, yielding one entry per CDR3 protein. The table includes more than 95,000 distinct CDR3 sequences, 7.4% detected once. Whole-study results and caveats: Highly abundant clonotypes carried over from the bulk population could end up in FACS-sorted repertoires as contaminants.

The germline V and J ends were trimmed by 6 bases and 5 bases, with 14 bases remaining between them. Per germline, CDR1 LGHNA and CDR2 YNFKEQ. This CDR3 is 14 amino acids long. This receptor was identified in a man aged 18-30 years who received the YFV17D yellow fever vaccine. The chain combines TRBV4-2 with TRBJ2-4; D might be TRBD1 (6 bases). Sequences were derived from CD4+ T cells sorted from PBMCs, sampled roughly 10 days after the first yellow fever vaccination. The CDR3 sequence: CASSITGTQNIQYF. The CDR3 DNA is TGTGCCAGCAGTATTACAGGGACCCAAAACATTCAGTACTTC.